Shown below are 11 T cell receptor beta chains from a single sample sequenced in a study of cytomegalovirus exposure and HLA in healthy donors. With 60 Vbeta and 13 Jbeta primers, the PCR was carried out. Profiling relied on immunoSEQ multiplex PCR, and the TCRdb table lists in-frame clones only, not all of them. This table holds about 210,000 clones, roughly 80% found once. Sequencing used PBMCs. Receptors were obtained from a man under 40 in good health and CMV-seronegative.

The chain joins TRBV7-9 to TRBJ2-7; 7 bases align to TRBD2. Looked up from germline, CDR1 is SEHNR and CDR2 is FQNEAQ (reference sequence). J gave up 2 bases and V 0 bases, and 7 bases lay outside the gene matches. CDR3 length: 16 residues. CDR3 nucleotides: TGTGCCAGCAGCTTAGCGAGTACTAGCGCGGCCTACGAGCAGTACTTC. Translating it yields CASSLASTSAAYEQYF.

The chain recombines TRBV11-2 with TRBJ2-7; D remains unclear. Trimming removed 2 bases from V and 6 bases from J, with 11 bases in between. CDR3 length: 13 residues. Germline V gene sequence: CDR1 SGHAT, CDR2 FQNNGV. The CDR3 sequence: CASSLRSSPEQYF. The CDR3 DNA sequence: TGTGCCAGCAGCTTACGTAGCAGCCCCGAGCAGTACTTC.

The J gene is TRBJ1-1, the V gene TRBV5-1; 7 bases map to TRBD1. This CDR3 spans 14 amino acids. J was trimmed by 4 bases and V by 2 bases; bases with no gene match: 5. Germline assignment: CDR1 SGHRS and CDR2 YFSETQ. The CDR3 DNA sequence: TGCGCCAGCAGCTTAAGACAGGGCGGCACTGAAGCTTTCTTT. Its translation is CASSLRQGGTEAFF.

The chain couples TRBV6-5 to TRBJ2-1; 8 nucleotides agree with TRBD2. This CDR3 has 14 amino acids. The ends lost 7 bases at V and 6 bases at J; junction bases unmatched: 8. Germline V gene lookup returns CDR1 MNHEY and CDR2 SVGAGI. The CDR3 region has the DNA TGTGCCAGCACCTTACGTAGCGGGGTCAATGAGCAGTTCTTC. It yields the protein CASTLRSGVNEQFF.

The chain is built from TRBV10-3 and TRBJ2-7, with 8 nucleotides matching TRBD1. Trimming at V came to 5 bases and at J to 3 bases, leaving 3 bases not matched to a gene. CDR3 length: 13 amino acids. Germline V lookup: CDR1 ENHRY, CDR2 SYGVKD. CDR3 protein: CAISRTGGYEQYF. CDR3 bases: TGTGCCATCAGTCGTACAGGGGGCTACGAGCAGTACTTC.

The chain couples TRBV27 to TRBJ2-1, with a weak D call TRBD1 (6 bases). Trimming removed 4 bases at V and 14 bases at J, with 15 bases between. In germline, CDR1 is MNHEY, CDR2 SMNVEV (reference sequence). This CDR3 contains 12 residues. The chain's CDR3 is CASSSTGSTKFF. The CDR3 nucleotides are TGTGCCAGCAGTTCCACAGGGTCCACGAAGTTCTTC.

This chain joins TRBV5-5 and TRBJ1-6; 7 nucleotides align to TRBD1. This CDR3 contains 16 residues. CDR1 is SGHKS and CDR2 is YYEKEE in the germline V gene (reference sequence). The trim removed 0 bases at V and 14 bases at J, leaving 14 bases unmatched. The CDR3 sequence is CASSLDPSPGQPTLHF. The CDR3 DNA follows: TGTGCCAGCAGCTTGGATCCCTCTCCGGGACAGCCAACCCTCCACTTT.

J is TRBJ1-5 and V is TRBV4-1; possibly TRBD1 for D (5 bases). CDR3 size: 17 residues. Trimming took 0 bases from V and 7 from J, leaving 19 bases between them. From germline, CDR1 is MGHRA and CDR2 YSYEKL. DNA of the CDR3: TGCGCCAGCAGCCAAGACTGGCTAGGGTTTAGGGGACAGCCCCAGCATTTT. Encoded protein: CASSQDWLGFRGQPQHF.

This clone was seen more than once but under ten times. CDR3 DNA sequence: TGCAGTGCTAAGAAGAGTACTGAAGCTTTCTTT. Protein: CSAKKSTEAFF. V gene TRBV20-1 combines with J gene TRBJ1-1; D is ambiguous. The CDR3 contains 11 residues. With 4 bases removed from V and 5 bases from J, the gap between germline ends came to 8 bases. Germline loops: CDR1 DFQATT, CDR2 SNEGSKA (reference sequence).

The chain combines TRBV9 with TRBJ2-5, with 10 bases lining up with TRBD2. Germline V gives CDR1 SGDLS, CDR2 YYNGEE. CDR3 length equals 15 residues. The junction had 4 bases not matched to a gene; V was cut back by 1 base and J by 4 bases. The DNA for the CDR3 is TGTGCCAGCAGCGTATATAGCGGGGGGAGAGAGACCCAGTACTTC. This gives the protein CASSVYSGGRETQYF. Full variable domain (missing parts from reference TRBV9 and TRBJ2-5): DSGVTQTPKHLITATGQRVTLRCSPRSGDLSVYWYQQSLDQGLQFLIQYYNGEERAKGNILERFSAQQFPDLHSELNLSSLELGDSALYFCASSVYSGGRETQYFGPGTRLLVL.

The rearrangement uses TRBV6-6 and TRBJ1-5; D might be TRBD1 (5 bases). V lost 6 bases to trimming and J lost 6 bases, with 15 bases between them. CDR3 size: 14 residues. Germline values: CDR1 MNHNY, CDR2 SVGAGI (reference sequence). The CDR3 reads CASSLPGGGQPQHF. The CDR3 coding sequence is TGTGCCAGCAGCCTCCCGGGGGGAGGTCAGCCCCAGCATTTT.